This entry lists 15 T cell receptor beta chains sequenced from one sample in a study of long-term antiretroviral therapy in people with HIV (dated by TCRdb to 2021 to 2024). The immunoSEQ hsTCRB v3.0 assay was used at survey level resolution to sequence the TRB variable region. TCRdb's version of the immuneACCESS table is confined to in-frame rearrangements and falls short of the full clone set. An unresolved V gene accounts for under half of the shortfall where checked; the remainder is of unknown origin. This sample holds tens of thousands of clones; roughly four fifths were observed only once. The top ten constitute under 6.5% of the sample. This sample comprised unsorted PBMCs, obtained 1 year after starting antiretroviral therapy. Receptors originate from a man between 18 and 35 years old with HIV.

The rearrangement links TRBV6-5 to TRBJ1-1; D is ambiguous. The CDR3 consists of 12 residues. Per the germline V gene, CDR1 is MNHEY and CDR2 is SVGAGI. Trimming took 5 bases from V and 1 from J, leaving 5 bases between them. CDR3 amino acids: CASSRKNTEAFF. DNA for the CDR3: TGTGCCAGCAGTCGGAAGAACACTGAAGCTTTCTTT.

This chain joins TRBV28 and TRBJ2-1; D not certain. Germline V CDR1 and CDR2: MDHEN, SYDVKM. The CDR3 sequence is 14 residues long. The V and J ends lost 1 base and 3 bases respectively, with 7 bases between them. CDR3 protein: CASSLSADYNEQFF. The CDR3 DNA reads TGTGCCAGCAGTTTATCGGCAGACTACAATGAGCAGTTCTTC.

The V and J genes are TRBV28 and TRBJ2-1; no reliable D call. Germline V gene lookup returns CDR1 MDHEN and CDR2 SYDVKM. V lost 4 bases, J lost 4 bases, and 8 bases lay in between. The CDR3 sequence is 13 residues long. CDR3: CASSSQLYNEQFF. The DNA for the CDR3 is TGTGCCAGCAGTTCACAGCTGTACAATGAGCAGTTCTTC.

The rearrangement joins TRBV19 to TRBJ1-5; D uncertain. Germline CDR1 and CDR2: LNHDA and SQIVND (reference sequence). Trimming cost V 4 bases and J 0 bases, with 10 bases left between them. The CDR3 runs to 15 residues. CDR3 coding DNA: TGTGCCAGTAGTACCTCAACGGGTAGCAATCAGCCCCAGCATTTT. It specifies CASSTSTGSNQPQHF.

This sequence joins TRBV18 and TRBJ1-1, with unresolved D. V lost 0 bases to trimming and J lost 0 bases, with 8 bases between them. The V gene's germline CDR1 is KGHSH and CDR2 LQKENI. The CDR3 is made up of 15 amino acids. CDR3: CASSPPENMNTEAFF. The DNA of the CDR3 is TGTGCCAGCTCACCACCGGAGAACATGAACACTGAAGCTTTCTTT.

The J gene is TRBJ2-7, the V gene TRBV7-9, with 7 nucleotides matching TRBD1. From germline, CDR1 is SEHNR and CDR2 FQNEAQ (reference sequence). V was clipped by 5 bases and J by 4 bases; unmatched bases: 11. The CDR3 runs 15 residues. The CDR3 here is CASSAPTGEVYEQYF. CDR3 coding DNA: TGTGCCAGCAGCGCACCCACAGGGGAAGTTTACGAGCAGTACTTC.

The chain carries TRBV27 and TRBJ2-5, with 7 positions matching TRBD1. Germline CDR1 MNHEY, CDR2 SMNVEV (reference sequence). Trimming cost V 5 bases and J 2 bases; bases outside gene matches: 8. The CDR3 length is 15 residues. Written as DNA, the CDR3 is TGTGCCAGCAGTCCTCTGACAGGGTCTCAAGAGACCCAGTACTTC. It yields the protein CASSPLTGSQETQYF.

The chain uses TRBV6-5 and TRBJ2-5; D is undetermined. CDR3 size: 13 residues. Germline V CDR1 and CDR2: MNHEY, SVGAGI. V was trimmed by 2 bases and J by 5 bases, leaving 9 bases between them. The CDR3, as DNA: TGTGCCAGCAGTTACCGGTGGCCGGAGACCCAGTACTTC. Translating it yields CASSYRWPETQYF.

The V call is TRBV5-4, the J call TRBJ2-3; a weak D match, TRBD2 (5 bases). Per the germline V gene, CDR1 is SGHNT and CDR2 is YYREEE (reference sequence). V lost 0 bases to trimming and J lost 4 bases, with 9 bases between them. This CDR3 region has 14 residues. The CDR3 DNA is TGTGCCAGCAGCTTGGAAGAGAGGGCAGATACGCAGTATTTT. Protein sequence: CASSLEERADTQYF.

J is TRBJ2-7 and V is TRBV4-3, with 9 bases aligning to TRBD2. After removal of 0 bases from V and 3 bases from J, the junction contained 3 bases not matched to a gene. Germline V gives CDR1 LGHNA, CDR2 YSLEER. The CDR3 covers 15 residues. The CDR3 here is CASSQEDSGSYEQYF. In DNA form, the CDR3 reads TGCGCCAGCAGCCAAGAGGATAGCGGGAGCTACGAGCAGTACTTC.

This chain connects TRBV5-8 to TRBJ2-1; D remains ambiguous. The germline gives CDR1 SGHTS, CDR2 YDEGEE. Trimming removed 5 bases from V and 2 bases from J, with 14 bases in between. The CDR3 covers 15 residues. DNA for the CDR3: TGTGCCAGCAGTTCTCCAAGGGTCGCCTACAATGAGCAGTTCTTC. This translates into CASSSPRVAYNEQFF.

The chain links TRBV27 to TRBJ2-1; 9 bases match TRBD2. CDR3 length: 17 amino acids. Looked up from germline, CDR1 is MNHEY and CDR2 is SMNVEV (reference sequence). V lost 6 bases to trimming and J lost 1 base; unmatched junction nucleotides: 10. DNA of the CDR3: TGTGCCAGCAGGGCTAGCGGGATTGTCATGTCCTACAATGAGCAGTTCTTC. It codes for CASRASGIVMSYNEQFF.

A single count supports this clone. The DNA for the CDR3 is TGTGCCAGCAGCTTAAACACCGGGACAGGGTTCTCCGAGCAGTACTTC. Protein product: CASSLNTGTGFSEQYF. V usage is TRBV7-8 and J usage is TRBJ2-7; 9 bases are a match to TRBD1. V gave up 2 bases and J gave up 6 bases; unmatched junction bases: 11. The CDR3 is 16 residues long. Germline values: CDR1 SGHVS, CDR2 FQNEAQ.

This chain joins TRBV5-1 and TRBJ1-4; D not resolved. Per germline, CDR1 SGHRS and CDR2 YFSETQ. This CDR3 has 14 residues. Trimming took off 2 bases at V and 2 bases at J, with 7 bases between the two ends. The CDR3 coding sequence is TGCGCCAGCAGCTTATGGCCCACTAATGAAAAACTGTTTTTT. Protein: CASSLWPTNEKLFF.

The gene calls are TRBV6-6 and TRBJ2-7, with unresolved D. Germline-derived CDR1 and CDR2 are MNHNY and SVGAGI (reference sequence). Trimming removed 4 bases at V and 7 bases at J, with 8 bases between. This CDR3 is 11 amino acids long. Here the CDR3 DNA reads TGTGCCAGCAGTTCCCGCCTAGAGCAGTACTTC. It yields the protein CASSSRLEQYF.